Listed below are T cell receptor beta chains from one sample, sequenced in a study of blood T cell repertoires in COVID-19. TCRdb keeps only in-frame clones here, not all; method: immunoSEQ multiplex PCR. The table records more than 80,000 clones, around 86% of them present only once. The sequenced sample was peripheral blood. The receptors come from a man aged 40-50 years with acute or convalescent COVID-19. CDR3s leave out the opening cysteine and the closing phenylalanine or tryptophan. A D gene is named only where the DNA matches it firmly. Some rows mark clone size as missing; the rest say once, few, many or name a class of expanded clone.

d_gene	v_gene	abundance	CDR3aa
TRBD1	TRBV19	-	ASSQDRGTSTDTQY
-	TRBV30	-	AWTSGANTEAF
-	TRBV18	-	ASSPGGAIRGNTIY
-	TRBV4-1	-	ASSQVGGWEAYTEAF
-	TRBV27	-	ASSLSPRMYGYT
-	TRBV7-6	-	ASSPSGRYNEQF
TRBD2	TRBV3-1/TRBV3-2	-	ASSQPGLLQETQY
-	TRBV10-3	few	AISETVMNTEAF
-	TRBV18	-	ASSPAGLYGF
TRBD2	TRBV4-2	-	ASSQEAGGPGFYNEQF
TRBD2	TRBV9	-	ASSASGISSYNEQF
TRBD2	TRBV3-1/TRBV3-2	-	ASSVNGGEQF
TRBD1	TRBV14	-	ASSPRQGWTDTQY
-	TRBV7-7	-	ASSFRGGETQY
TRBD1	TRBV12-3/TRBV12-4	-	ASSGQAYEQY
TRBD2	TRBV5-1	-	ASSLGSGGPGEQF
TRBD1	TRBV30	-	AWRTGGNSPLH
-	TRBV6-1	-	ASSEARRGGNTIY
TRBD2	TRBV7-2	-	ASSLPGLAGDEQF
-	TRBV30	few	AWSPTLRATNEKLF
-	TRBV6-5	-	ASNPSQGRTYEQY
-	TRBV5-6	-	ASSFRTGSNEKLF
TRBD1	TRBV27	-	ASSSPGTGGPEAF
TRBD2	TRBV27	-	ASSSPSSGASYEQY
-	TRBV9	few	ASSLSPLGIIGNTIY
-	TRBV19	-	ASSIRRSTGGETQY
-	TRBV19	-	ASSVGSYEQY
TRBD1	TRBV29-1	once	SGLTGVGNTIY
-	TRBV5-4	-	ASSPIGGQTNYGYT
-	TRBV3-1/TRBV3-2	-	ASSQDISGANVLT
TRBD1	TRBV10-1	-	ASTQPTGGYRSQPQH
TRBD2	TRBV5-6	-	ASSIPGLQYNEQF
TRBD1	TRBV5-1	-	ASSLGDRYPSSGNTIY
-	TRBV6-2/TRBV6-3	-	ASSRGASGEKLF
TRBD2	TRBV14	-	ASSQAWFGREGDEQF
-	TRBV5-5	-	ASSHRDKNTEAF
TRBD1	TRBV5-1	few	ASSLFSGGRETQY
-	TRBV14	-	ASSLRTQTYGYT
TRBD2	TRBV30	once	AWNSGRSSEQF
TRBD1	TRBV25-1	once	ASRDRTGRLTEAF
TRBD1	TRBV25-1	-	ASSDRGTGVEEQY
TRBD1	TRBV24-1	-	ATGRTGEETQY
TRBD2	TRBV5-1	-	ASRGAGGPGTDTQY
TRBD1	TRBV18	-	ASSRDRDRVYNEQF
-	TRBV5-1	-	ASSLLGGEKLF
TRBD1	TRBV19	-	ASSISAGGTEAF
TRBD1	TRBV10-3	once	AISESGQQSRTGELF
-	TRBV30	-	AWSVPRINEKLF
-	TRBV5-1	-	ASAHIDRHDTDTQY